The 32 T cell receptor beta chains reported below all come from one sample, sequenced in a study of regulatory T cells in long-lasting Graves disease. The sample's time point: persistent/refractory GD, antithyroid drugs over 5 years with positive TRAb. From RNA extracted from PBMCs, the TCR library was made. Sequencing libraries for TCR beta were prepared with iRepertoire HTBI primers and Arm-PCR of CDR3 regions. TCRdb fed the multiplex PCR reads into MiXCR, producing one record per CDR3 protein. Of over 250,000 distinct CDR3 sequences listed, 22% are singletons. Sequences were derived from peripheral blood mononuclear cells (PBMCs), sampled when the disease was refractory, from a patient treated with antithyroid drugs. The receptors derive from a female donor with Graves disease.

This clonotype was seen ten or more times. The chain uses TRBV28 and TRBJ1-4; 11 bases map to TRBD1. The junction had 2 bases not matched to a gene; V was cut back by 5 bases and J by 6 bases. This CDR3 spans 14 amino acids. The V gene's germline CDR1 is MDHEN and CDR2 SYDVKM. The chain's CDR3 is CASSQGQGDEKLFF. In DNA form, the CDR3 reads TGTGCCAGCAGTCAGGGACAGGGGGATGAAAAACTGTTTTTT.

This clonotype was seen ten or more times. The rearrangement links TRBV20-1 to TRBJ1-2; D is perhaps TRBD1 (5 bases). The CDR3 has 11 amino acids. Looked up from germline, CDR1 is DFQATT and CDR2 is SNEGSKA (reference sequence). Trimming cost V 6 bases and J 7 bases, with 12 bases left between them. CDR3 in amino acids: CSAGAGSGYTF. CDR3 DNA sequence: TGCAGTGCAGGGGCAGGTAGTGGCTACACCTTC.

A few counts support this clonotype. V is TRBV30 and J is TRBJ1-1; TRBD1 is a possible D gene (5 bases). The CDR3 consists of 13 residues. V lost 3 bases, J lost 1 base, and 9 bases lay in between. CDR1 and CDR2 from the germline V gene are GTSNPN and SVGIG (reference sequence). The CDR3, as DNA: TGTGCCTGGAGCTGGGGGGGGAACACTGAAGCTTTCTTT. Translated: CAWSWGGNTEAFF.

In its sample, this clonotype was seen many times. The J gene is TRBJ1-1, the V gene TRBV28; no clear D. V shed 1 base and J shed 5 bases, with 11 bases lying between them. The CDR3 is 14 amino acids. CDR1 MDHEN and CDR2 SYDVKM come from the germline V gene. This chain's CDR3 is CASSLSGWRTEAFF. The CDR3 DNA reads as TGTGCCAGCAGTTTATCTGGGTGGAGGACTGAAGCTTTCTTT.

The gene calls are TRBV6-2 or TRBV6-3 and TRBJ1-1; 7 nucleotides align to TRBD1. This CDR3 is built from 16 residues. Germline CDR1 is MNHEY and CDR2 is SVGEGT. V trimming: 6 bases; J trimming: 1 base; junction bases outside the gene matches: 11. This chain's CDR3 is CASRGTTGKGNTEAFF. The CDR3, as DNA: TGTGCCAGCAGGGGAACGACAGGGAAGGGGAACACTGAAGCTTTCTTT.

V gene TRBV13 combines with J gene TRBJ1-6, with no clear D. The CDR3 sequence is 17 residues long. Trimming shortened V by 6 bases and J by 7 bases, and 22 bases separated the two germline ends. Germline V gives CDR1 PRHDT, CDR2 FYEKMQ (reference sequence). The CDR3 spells CASSRWALGVSNSPLHF. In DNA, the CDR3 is TGTGCCAGCAGTCGCTGGGCCCTCGGGGTTTCCAATTCACCCCTCCACTTT.

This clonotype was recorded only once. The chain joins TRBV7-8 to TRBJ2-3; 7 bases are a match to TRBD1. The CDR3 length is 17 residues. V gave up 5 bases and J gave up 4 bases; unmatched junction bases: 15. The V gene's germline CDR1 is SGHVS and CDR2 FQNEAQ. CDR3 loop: CASSTWDRSRFADTQYF. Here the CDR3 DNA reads TGTGCCAGCAGCACCTGGGACAGATCCCGTTTTGCAGATACGCAGTATTTT.

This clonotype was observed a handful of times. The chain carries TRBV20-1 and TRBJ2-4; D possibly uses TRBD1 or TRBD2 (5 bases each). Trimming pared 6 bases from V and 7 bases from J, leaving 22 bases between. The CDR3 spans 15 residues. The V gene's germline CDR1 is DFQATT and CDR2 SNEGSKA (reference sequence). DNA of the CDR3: TGCAGTGCCTCAGGGTTGATGGTATGGGGGAACATTCAGTACTTC. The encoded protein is CSASGLMVWGNIQYF.

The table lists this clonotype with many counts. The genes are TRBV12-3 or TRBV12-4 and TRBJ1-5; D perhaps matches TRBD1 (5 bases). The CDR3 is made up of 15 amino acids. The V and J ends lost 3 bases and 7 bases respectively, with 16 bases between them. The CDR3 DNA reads TGTGCCAGCAGTTTTTCGCAGGGTCCAAGCCAGCCCCAGCATTTT. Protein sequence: CASSFSQGPSQPQHF.

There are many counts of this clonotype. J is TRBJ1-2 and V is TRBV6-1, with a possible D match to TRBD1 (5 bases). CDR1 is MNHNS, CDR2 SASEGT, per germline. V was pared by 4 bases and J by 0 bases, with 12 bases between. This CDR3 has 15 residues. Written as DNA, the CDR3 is TGTGCCAGCAGTGGAGGGACCGATTCTAACTATGGCTACACCTTC. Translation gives CASSGGTDSNYGYTF.

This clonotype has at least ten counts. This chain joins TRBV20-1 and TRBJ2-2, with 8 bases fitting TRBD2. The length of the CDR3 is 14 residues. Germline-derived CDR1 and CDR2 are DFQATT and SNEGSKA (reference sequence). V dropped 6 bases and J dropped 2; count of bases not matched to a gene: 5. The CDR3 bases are TGCAGTGCACTGACTAGCGCAAACACCGGGGAGCTGTTTTTT. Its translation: CSALTSANTGELFF.

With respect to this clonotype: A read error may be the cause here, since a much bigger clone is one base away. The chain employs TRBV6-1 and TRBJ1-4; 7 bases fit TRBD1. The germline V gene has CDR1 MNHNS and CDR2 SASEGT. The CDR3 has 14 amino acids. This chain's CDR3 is CASSERGLSEKLLF. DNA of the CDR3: TGTGCCAGCAGTGAAAGGGGGCTCTCTGAAAAACTGCTTTTT.

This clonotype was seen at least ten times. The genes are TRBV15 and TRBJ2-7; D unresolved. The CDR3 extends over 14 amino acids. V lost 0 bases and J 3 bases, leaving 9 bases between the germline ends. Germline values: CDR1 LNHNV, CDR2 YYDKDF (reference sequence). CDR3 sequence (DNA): TGTGCCACCAGCAGAGAGGGCAGCAGCTACGAGCAGTACTTC. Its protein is CATSREGSSYEQYF.

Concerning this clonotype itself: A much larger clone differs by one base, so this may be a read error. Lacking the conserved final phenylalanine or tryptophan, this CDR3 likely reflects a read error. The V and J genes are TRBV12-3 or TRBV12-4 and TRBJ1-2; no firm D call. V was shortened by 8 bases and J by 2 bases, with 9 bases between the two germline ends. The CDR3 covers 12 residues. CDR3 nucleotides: TGTGCCAGCCGCCCGGAGAACTATGGCTACACCCTC. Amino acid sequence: CASRPENYGYTL.

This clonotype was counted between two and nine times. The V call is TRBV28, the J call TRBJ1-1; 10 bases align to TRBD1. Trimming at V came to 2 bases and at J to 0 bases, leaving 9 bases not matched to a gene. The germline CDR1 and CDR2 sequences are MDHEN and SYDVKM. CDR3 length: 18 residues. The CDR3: CASSLNPGTGDMNTEAFF. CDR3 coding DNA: TGTGCCAGCAGTTTAAATCCCGGGACAGGGGACATGAACACTGAAGCTTTCTTT.

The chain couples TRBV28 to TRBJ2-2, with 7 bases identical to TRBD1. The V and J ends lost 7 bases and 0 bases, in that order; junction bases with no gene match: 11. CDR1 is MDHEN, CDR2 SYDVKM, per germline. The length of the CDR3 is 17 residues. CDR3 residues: CASTLSRTGPNTGELFF. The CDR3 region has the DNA TGTGCCAGCACCCTTTCCCGGACAGGACCGAACACCGGGGAGCTGTTTTTT.

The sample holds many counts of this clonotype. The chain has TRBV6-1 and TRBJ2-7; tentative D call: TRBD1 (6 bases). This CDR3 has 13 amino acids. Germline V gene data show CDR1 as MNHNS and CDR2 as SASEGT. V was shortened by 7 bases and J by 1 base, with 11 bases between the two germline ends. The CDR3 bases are TGTGCCAGCACCTCGGACAGTTCCTACGAGCAGTACTTC. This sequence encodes CASTSDSSYEQYF.

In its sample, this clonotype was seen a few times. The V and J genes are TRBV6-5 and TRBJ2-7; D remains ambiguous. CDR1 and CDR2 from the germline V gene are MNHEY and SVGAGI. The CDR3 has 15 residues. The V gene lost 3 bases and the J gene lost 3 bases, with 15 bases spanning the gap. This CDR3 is CASSYLVLGFYEQYF. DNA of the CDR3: TGTGCCAGCAGTTATTTGGTTTTAGGGTTCTACGAGCAGTACTTC.

The CDR3 bases are TGTGCCAGCAGAGCGGGGCAAATATGGACTGAAGCTTTCTTT. Translation gives CASRAGQIWTEAFF. J is TRBJ1-1 and V is TRBV27; possibly TRBD1 for D (5 bases). CDR1 and CDR2 (germline): MNHEY, SMNVEV (reference sequence). V was trimmed by 6 bases and J by 5 bases, leaving 16 bases between them. The CDR3 loop spans 14 amino acids.

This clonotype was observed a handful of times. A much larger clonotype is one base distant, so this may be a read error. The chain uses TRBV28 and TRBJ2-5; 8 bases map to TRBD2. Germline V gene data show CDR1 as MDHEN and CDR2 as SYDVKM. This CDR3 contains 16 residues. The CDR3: CAGSEMGLVGGETQYF. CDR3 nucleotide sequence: TGTGCCGGCAGTGAGATGGGACTAGTGGGCGGAGAGACCCAGTACTTC.

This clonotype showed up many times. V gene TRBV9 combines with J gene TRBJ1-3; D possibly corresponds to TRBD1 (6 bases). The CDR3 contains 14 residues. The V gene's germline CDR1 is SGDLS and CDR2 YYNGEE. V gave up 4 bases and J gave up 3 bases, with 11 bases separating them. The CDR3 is CASSLTGNGNTIYF. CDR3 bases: TGTGCCAGCAGCCTCACAGGGAATGGAAACACCATATATTTT.

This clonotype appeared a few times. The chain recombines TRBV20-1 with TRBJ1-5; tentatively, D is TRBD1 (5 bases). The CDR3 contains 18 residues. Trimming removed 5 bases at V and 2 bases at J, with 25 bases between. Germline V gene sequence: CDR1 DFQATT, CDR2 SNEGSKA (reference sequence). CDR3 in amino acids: CSAGRAGTGLSGNQPQHF. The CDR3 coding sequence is TGCAGTGCTGGGAGGGCCGGGACGGGCCTTAGCGGCAATCAGCCCCAGCATTTT.

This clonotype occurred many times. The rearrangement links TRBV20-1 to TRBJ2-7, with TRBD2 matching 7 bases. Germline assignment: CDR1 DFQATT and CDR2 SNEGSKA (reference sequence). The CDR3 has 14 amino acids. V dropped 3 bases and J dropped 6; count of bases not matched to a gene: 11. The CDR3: CSASGWEGPVEQYF. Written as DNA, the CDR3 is TGCAGTGCTAGCGGGTGGGAGGGCCCCGTCGAGCAGTACTTC.

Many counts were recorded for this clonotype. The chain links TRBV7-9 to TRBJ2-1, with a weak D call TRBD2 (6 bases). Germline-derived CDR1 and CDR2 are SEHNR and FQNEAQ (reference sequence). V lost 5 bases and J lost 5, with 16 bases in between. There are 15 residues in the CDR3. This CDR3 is CASSPQGGGNNEQFF. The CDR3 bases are TGTGCCAGCAGCCCCCAGGGAGGAGGTAACAATGAGCAGTTCTTC.

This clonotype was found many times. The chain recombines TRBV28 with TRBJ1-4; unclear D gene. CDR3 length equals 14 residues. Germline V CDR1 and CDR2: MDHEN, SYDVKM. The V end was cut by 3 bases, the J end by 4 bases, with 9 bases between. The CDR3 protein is CASSFPSDNEKLFF. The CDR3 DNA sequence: TGTGCCAGCAGTTTTCCGTCAGATAATGAAAAACTGTTTTTT.

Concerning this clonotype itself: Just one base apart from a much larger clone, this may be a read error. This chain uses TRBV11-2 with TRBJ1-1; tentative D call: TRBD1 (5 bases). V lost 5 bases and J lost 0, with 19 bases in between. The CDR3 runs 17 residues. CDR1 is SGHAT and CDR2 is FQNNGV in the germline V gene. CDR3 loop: CASSEGARGEMNTEAFF. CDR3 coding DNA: TGTGCCAGCAGCGAAGGGGCCAGAGGGGAAATGAACACTGAAGCTTTCTTT.

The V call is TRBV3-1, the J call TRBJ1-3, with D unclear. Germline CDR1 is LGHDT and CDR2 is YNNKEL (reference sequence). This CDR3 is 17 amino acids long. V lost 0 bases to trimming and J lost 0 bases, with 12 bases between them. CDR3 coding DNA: TGTGCCAGCAGCCAAGATAAGCGCGGGAGCTCTGGAAACACCATATATTTT. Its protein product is CASSQDKRGSSGNTIYF.

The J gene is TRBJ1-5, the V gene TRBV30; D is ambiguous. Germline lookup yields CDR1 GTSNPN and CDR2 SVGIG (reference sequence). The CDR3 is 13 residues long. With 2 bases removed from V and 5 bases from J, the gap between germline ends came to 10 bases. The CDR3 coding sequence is TGTGCCTGGAGTCGGGTGGTCGATCAGCCCCAGCATTTT. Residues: CAWSRVVDQPQHF. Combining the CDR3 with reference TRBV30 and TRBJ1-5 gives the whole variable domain SQTIHQWPATLVQPVGSPLSLECTVEGTSNPNLYWYRQAAGRGLQLLFYSVGIGQISSEVPQNLSASRPQDRQFILSSKKLLLSDSGFYLCAWSRVVDQPQHFGDGTRLSIL.

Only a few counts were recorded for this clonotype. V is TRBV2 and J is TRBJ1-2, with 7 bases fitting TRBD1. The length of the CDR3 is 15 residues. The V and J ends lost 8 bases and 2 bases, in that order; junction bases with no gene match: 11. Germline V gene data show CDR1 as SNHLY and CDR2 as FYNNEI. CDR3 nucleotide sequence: TGTGCCAGCCTTCCAGAACAGGGGAGGAACTATGGCTACACCTTC. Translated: CASLPEQGRNYGYTF.

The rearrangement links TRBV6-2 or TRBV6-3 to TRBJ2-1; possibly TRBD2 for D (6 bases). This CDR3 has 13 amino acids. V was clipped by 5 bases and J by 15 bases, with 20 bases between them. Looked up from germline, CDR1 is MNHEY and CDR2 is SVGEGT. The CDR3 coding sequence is TGTGCCAGCAGTGAAGTTACGGGAGTTTGGCGGTTCTTC. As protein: CASSEVTGVWRFF.

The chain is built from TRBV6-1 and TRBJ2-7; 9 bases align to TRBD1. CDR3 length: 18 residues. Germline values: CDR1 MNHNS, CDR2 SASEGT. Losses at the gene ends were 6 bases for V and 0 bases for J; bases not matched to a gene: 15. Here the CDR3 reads CASSVKTTGGPGSYEQYF. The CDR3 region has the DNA TGTGCCAGCAGCGTAAAAACTACAGGGGGCCCCGGCTCCTACGAGCAGTACTTC.

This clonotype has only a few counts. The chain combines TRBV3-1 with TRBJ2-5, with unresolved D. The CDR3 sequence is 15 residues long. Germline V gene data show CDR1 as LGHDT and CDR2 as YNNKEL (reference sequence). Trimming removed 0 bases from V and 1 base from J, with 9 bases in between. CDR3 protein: CASSQEWEGQETQYF. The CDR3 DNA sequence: TGTGCCAGCAGCCAAGAATGGGAAGGCCAAGAGACCCAGTACTTC.